The rows below give T cell receptor beta chains drawn from one sample of a study of cytomegalovirus exposure and HLA in healthy donors. The data were produced by immunoSEQ multiplex PCR, yet TCRdb's version contains in-frame clones alone and is incomplete. The repertoire consists of roughly 190,000 clones, with approximately 81% occurring once and the leading ten covering 2% to 2.5%. Sequencing was carried out using PBMCs. The receptors originated from a woman aged 45-60 years in good health and CMV-seronegative. CDR3s include the opening cysteine and the closing phenylalanine or tryptophan. A D gene is named only where the DNA matches it firmly. Some rows have no size entry. The others give once, few or many, or a class for an expanded clone.

>few|TRBV6-5|TRBJ2-7|TRBD1
TGTGCCAGCAGTGGGGGGACAGGGAGGTACGAGCAGTACTTC
CASSGGTGRYEQYF
>.|TRBV30|TRBJ2-4|.
TGTGCCTGGAGTGGGGACGGGAGAACTCAGTACTTC
CAWSGDGRTQYF
>.|TRBV6-5|TRBJ1-2|TRBD1
TGTGCCAGCACCAGAGGGGGCCGATTGTCTGGCTACACCTTC
CASTRGGRLSGYTF
>.|TRBV4-3|TRBJ2-1|TRBD2
TGCGCCAGCAGCCTCGGACTAGCGGGGTACAATGAGCAGTTCTTC
CASSLGLAGYNEQFF
>.|TRBV7-9|TRBJ1-1|.
TGTTCCAGCAGCCCTCGGTCCGACACTGAAGCTTTCTTT
CSSSPRSDTEAFF
>.|TRBV2|TRBJ1-5|.
TGTGCCAGCAGTGAAGATGGGAGGGGGGCAGGTCAGCCCCAGCATTTT
CASSEDGRGAGQPQHF
>.|TRBV7-9|TRBJ1-2|.
TGTGCCAGCAGCAAGCAGGAGGGCGGCTACACCTTC
CASSKQEGGYTF
>.|TRBV10-3|TRBJ2-5|.
TGTGCCATCAGGGGGACACGAAAAGAGACCCAGTACTTC
CAIRGTRKETQYF
>.|TRBV5-5|TRBJ1-6|TRBD1
TGTGCCAGCAGTTGGGGAACGACAGGGGGGTATAATTCACCCCTCCACTTT
CASSWGTTGGYNSPLHF
>.|TRBV10-3|TRBJ2-3|TRBD1
TGTGCCATCAGTGAGTCGATTGGTACAGGGGCGTATACGCAGTATTTT
CAISESIGTGAYTQYF
>.|TRBV29-1|TRBJ1-2|TRBD1
TGCAGCGTGGACAGGGAGGAGGACTATGGCTACACCTTC
CSVDREEDYGYTF
>few|TRBV21-1|TRBJ2-1|.
TGTGCCAGCAGCAAAGCTAACCCGCTGGGAGCATCCAGCTCCTACAATGAGCAGTTCTTC
CASSKANPLGASSSYNEQFF
>.|TRBV27|TRBJ2-1|TRBD1
TGTGCCAGCAGTTCGGACAGGGGGCCCTACAATGAGCAGTTCTTC
CASSSDRGPYNEQFF
>.|TRBV6-1|TRBJ2-7|.
TGTGCCAGCACGAGGCACCTCTCCTACGAGCAGTACTTC
CASTRHLSYEQYF
>.|TRBV18|TRBJ2-5|.
TGTGCCAGCTCACCAAGGATAGGGGGTGGCGAGACCCAGTACTTC
CASSPRIGGGETQYF
>.|TRBV4-1|TRBJ1-5|.
TGCGCCAGCAGCCTTGGTTACGGAGCGAAAAATCAGCCCCAGCATTTT
CASSLGYGAKNQPQHF
>.|TRBV7-9|TRBJ1-1|.
TGTGCCAGCAGCTTAGGGAGGGGAGCGTATACTGAAGCTTTCTTT
CASSLGRGAYTEAFF
>.|TRBV9|TRBJ2-1|.
TGTGCCAGCAGCACCCGCCGGGACACCCCCTCCAATGAGCAGTTCTTC
CASSTRRDTPSNEQFF
>.|TRBV2|TRBJ2-7|.
TGTGCCAGCGGGGGGTCAGGGGGCTACGAGCAGTACTTC
CASGGSGGYEQYF
>.|TRBV6-5|TRBJ2-7|.
TGTGCCAGCAGTAAGTACAGGGTAGGGTCCTACGAGCAGTACTTC
CASSKYRVGSYEQYF
>.|TRBV6-1|TRBJ1-5|.
TGTGCCAGCAGGTCCACTTCCAGCAATCAGCCCCAGCATTTT
CASRSTSSNQPQHF
>few|TRBV21-1|TRBJ2-3|.
TGTGCCAGCAGCCCGCGACTAGCGGGGGGCCCCCCAGATACGCAGTATTTT
CASSPRLAGGPPDTQYF
>.|TRBV7-9|TRBJ1-2|.
TGTGCCAGCAGCTTGGAGACAGTTTATGGCTACACCTTC
CASSLETVYGYTF
>.|TRBV5-1|TRBJ2-3|.
TGCGCCAGCGGCACCGGGCGGGGGCTTAGCACAGATACGCAGTATTTT
CASGTGRGLSTDTQYF
>.|TRBV7-2|TRBJ2-2|TRBD2
TGTGCCAGCAGCTCTCCGTCGGTAGCGGGAAACACCGGGGAGCTGTTTTTT
CASSSPSVAGNTGELFF
>once|TRBV29-1|TRBJ2-2|TRBD1
TGCAGCGTTGTTGGGGGACAGGGCTTCACCGGGGAGCTGTTTTTT
CSVVGGQGFTGELFF
>once|TRBV7-9|TRBJ2-2|TRBD2
TGTGCCAGCAGCTTTTTTACGAGAAGCGGGGCCGGGGAGCTGTTTTTT
CASSFFTRSGAGELFF
>.|TRBV5-1|TRBJ2-7|.
TGCGCCAGCAGCTTGGCGCAGGGAACCGAGCAGTACTTC
CASSLAQGTEQYF
>once|TRBV18|TRBJ2-7|.
TGTGCCAGCTCACCACTTCCGTTACAGGGAAGCGAGCAGTACTTC
CASSPLPLQGSEQYF
>.|TRBV18|TRBJ1-5|.
TGTGCCAGCTCACCAGGGGGGGCAAGTAATCAGCCCCAGCATTTT
CASSPGGASNQPQHF
>few|TRBV27|TRBJ1-1|.
TGTGCCAGCAGTTTATCGCCTCCGGGGGGCACTGAAGCTTTCTTT
CASSLSPPGGTEAFF